This T cell receptor (beta chain) comes out of a study of graft-versus-host responses after intestinal transplantation. Clones were sequenced by immunoSEQ multiplex PCR, and TCRdb holds only the in-frame ones, with some missing. The data show tens of thousands of clones, roughly 93% seen once. Concerning this clone: Its antigen remains unidentified.

Germline lookup yields CDR1 SGHDT and CDR2 YYEEEE. Trimming cost V 6 bases and J 3 bases, with 7 bases left between them. The CDR3 has 12 residues. This receptor was taken from a human donor who was the organ donor for an intestinal transplant. Sequences were derived from unstimulated CD4+ T cells sorted from spleen or lymph node cells, sampled before transplant. V and J are TRBV5-6 and TRBJ2-4; D is possibly TRBD2 (6 bases). DNA for the CDR3: TGTGCCAGCACCGGGAGCAAAAACATTCAGTACTTC. Its protein product is CASTGSKNIQYF.